Listed here are 10 T cell receptor beta chains from one sample, sequenced in a study of PD-L1 blockade in urothelial cancer. TCRdb's table, derived via immunoSEQ multiplex PCR, lists solely in-frame clones and lacks some. Of around 33,000 clones listed, over 70% are singletons. This sample comprised PBMCs, obtained around atezolizumab (anti-PD-L1) treatment. The receptors shown here come from a man aged 65 to 85 with urothelial cancer.

The chain is built from TRBV15 and TRBJ1-1; TRBD1 is a possible D gene (6 bases). The CDR3 is 16 residues long. Germline lookup yields CDR1 LNHNV and CDR2 YYDKDF (reference sequence). V gave up 1 base and J gave up 1 base, with 13 bases separating them. The CDR3 here is CATSRGTSRGNTEAFF. The CDR3 DNA reads TGTGCCACCAGCAGAGGGACAAGCAGGGGGAACACTGAAGCTTTCTTT.

The chain links TRBV19 to TRBJ2-5; D is possibly TRBD2 (6 bases). CDR3 length: 13 amino acids. With 5 bases removed from V and 5 bases from J, the gap between germline ends came to 12 bases. The germline CDR1 and CDR2 sequences are LNHDA and SQIVND (reference sequence). The chain's CDR3 is CASSPLAEETQYF. The DNA of the CDR3 is TGTGCCAGTAGTCCGTTAGCGGAGGAGACCCAGTACTTC.

The V and J genes are TRBV5-6 and TRBJ2-2, with TRBD1 as a possible D gene (6 bases). Germline assignment: CDR1 SGHDT and CDR2 YYEEEE. This CDR3 comprises 15 residues. Trimming removed 2 bases from V and 2 bases from J, with 10 bases in between. The CDR3 sequence is CASSLGGYNTGELFF. In DNA form, the CDR3 reads TGTGCCAGCAGCTTAGGGGGTTATAACACCGGGGAGCTGTTTTTT.

The chain is built from TRBV18 and TRBJ2-7; D unresolved. The CDR3 extends over 13 amino acids. Germline V lookup: CDR1 KGHSH, CDR2 LQKENI. Trimming took off 3 bases at V and 2 bases at J, with 8 bases between the two ends. The CDR3 spells CASSPADAYEQYF. The CDR3 nucleotides read TGTGCCAGCTCACCGGCCGATGCCTACGAGCAGTACTTC.

The chain links TRBV2 to TRBJ2-5, with TRBD1 matching over 8 bases. Trimming at V came to 5 bases and at J to 5 bases, leaving 4 bases not matched to a gene. Germline loops: CDR1 SNHLY, CDR2 FYNNEI. The CDR3 is 13 amino acids. CDR3 coding DNA: TGTGCCAGCAGTCGCGACAGGGGTGAGACCCAGTACTTC. Its protein is CASSRDRGETQYF.

This chain links TRBV4-2 with TRBJ2-7; D is possibly TRBD2 (5 bases). Between the trimmed V and J ends, which lost 0 bases and 2 bases, there was a span of 11 bases. The CDR3 covers 15 residues. CDR1 is LGHNA and CDR2 is YNFKEQ in the germline V gene. The CDR3 region is CASSQDVRDTYEQYF. The DNA for the CDR3 is TGTGCCAGCAGCCAAGACGTTCGGGATACCTACGAGCAGTACTTC.

A single count supports this clone. The chain is built from TRBV7-8 and TRBJ1-2, with D hard to call. This CDR3 contains 14 residues. V lost 2 bases to trimming and J lost 0 bases, with 7 bases between them. Germline V gives CDR1 SGHVS, CDR2 FQNEAQ. CDR3 amino acids: CASSLTLTNYGYTF. DNA for the CDR3: TGTGCCAGCAGCTTAACTCTAACTAACTATGGCTACACCTTC.

This clone was seen once. The rearrangement joins TRBV2 to TRBJ1-4; maybe TRBD1 (5 bases). Trimming pared 7 bases from V and 8 bases from J, leaving 14 bases between. CDR3 length equals 13 residues. CDR1 is SNHLY, CDR2 FYNNEI, per germline. The CDR3 DNA sequence: TGTGCCAGCAACTGGGGGGTGGAAGAAAAACTGTTTTTT. This encodes CASNWGVEEKLFF.

This rearrangement joins TRBV7-8 to TRBJ2-1; 11 nucleotides line up with TRBD1. The junction had 8 bases not matched to a gene; V was cut back by 2 bases and J by 2 bases. Per the germline V gene, CDR1 is SGHVS and CDR2 is FQNEAQ. This CDR3 comprises 18 residues. CDR3 bases: TGTGCCAGCAGCTTACGGGACAGGGGGTCCTATACCTACAATGAGCAGTTCTTC. Translating it yields CASSLRDRGSYTYNEQFF.

This chain joins TRBV6-1 and TRBJ1-5, with D possibly being TRBD1 (6 bases). The CDR3 has 18 amino acids. Germline CDR1 reads MNHNS; CDR2 reads SASEGT. Trimming cost V 1 base and J 8 bases, with 24 bases left between them. In DNA, the CDR3 is TGTGCCAGCAGTGAAGTGGGGGACACCAGATCCTTTATCAAGCCCCAGCATTTT. As protein: CASSEVGDTRSFIKPQHF.